This paragraph reports one T cell receptor beta chain. Its specificity is not known. The data originate from a study of T cell repertoires in cytomegalovirus infection. Overall study: Carrying CMV and the relevant HLA type showed in public TCR beta signatures.

In TCRdb, the reads were re-called with MiXCR into one record per CDR3 protein. The profile shows around 230,000 distinct CDR3 sequences, 38% of them singletons. Trimming took off 3 bases at V and 7 bases at J, with 10 bases between the two ends. The CDR3 extends over 12 amino acids. Per the germline V gene, CDR1 is SGDLS and CDR2 is YYNGEE. The sequenced sample was CD8+ T cells from cultured PBMCs, obtained from culture after CMV antigen stimulation. The chain joins TRBV9 to TRBJ1-1, with a possible D match to TRBD1 (5 bases). This clonotype was obtained from a human donor in good health (CMV status not recorded). Some clones in this sample may be carry-over from other donors' samples. CDR3 coding DNA: TGTGCCAGCAGCGAGGGGTCGGGTGAAGCTTTCTTT. Protein product: CASSEGSGEAFF.